This T cell receptor (beta chain) was identified during a study of blood T cell repertoires in COVID-19. Profiled with immunoSEQ multiplex PCR; TCRdb holds only in-frame clones, not every one. The data contain about 430,000 clones, around 89% of them singletons. With V trimmed by 5 bases and J by 5 bases, 8 bases remained unmatched. The CDR3 loop spans 14 amino acids. Germline V gene sequence: CDR1 MNHNS, CDR2 SASEGT. The sequence derives from a woman aged 30 to 39 with acute COVID-19. V is TRBV6-1 and J is TRBJ1-2; TRBD1 matches 7 bases. The source material was PBMCs or T cells enriched from blood (not recorded which). CDR3 DNA: TGTGCCAGCAGTCCCGGGGGACAGTCGTATGGCTACACCTTC. Translation: CASSPGGQSYGYTF.